This is a list of T cell receptor beta chains from one sample in a study of T cells in Graves' hyperthyroidism and ophthalmopathy. Each CDR3 protein is one row after TCRdb ran MiXCR on the multiplex PCR reads. The data show roughly 510,000 distinct CDR3 sequences, around 20% seen once. The sample consisted of blood. These receptors were collected from a man between 18 and 29 years old with Graves' hyperthyroidism. Each CDR3 is given with its conserved first and last residue. The D gene is left open where the match is weak. The size entry is marked missing in some rows and otherwise reads once, few, many or a size class.

d_gene,abundance,v_gene,j_gene,CDR3nt,CDR3aa
-,-,TRBV24-1,TRBJ1-2,TGTGCCACCAGTGTACCGGATCATGGCTACACCTTC,CATSVPDHGYTF
-,few,TRBV18,TRBJ2-6,TGTGCCAGCTCACCAATGGGGTCTGCTGGGGCCAACGTCCTGACTTTC,CASSPMGSAGANVLTF
TRBD2,few,TRBV5-1,TRBJ2-5,TGCGCCAGCAGCCCGACTAGCGGGGGGGCCTTAGGGACCCAGTACTTC,CASSPTSGGALGTQYF
-,many,TRBV27,TRBJ2-2,TGTGCCAGCAGTCCCAAGGGCGGGGAGCTGTTTTTT,CASSPKGGELFF
-,-,TRBV29-1,TRBJ1-5,TGCAGCGTTGGAGAACCGGACCTGAGGCCCCAGCATTTT,CSVGEPDLRPQHF
-,few,TRBV2,TRBJ1-2,TGTGCCAGCAGTACCCCCCGGGGGCAGGGGTTCTATGGCTACACCTTC,CASSTPRGQGFYGYTF
-,-,TRBV3-1,TRBJ1-5,TGTGCCAGCAGCCAATTTGGGGGGCACATTCAACAGCCCCAGCATTTT,CASSQFGGHIQQPQHF
-,many,TRBV20-1,TRBJ2-5,TGCAGTGCCTGCTGGTTAGGAGAGACCCAGTACTTC,CSACWLGETQYF
-,many,TRBV6-4,TRBJ2-2,TGTGCCAGCCGGGCTAGCGACGGCGGGGAGCTGTTCTTT,CASRASDGGELFF
TRBD1,many,TRBV6-1,TRBJ1-5,TGTGCCAGCAGCCCCGGGACAGAGTACAACAATCAGCCCCAGCATTTT,CASSPGTEYNNQPQHF
-,many,TRBV6-2/TRBV6-3,TRBJ1-1,TGTGCCAGCAGTAACACTGAAGCTTTCTTT,CASSNTEAFF
-,many,TRBV14,TRBJ2-7,TGTGCCAGCAGCCAAGATCTGTTGGGGGGCGAGCAGTACTTC,CASSQDLLGGEQYF
-,few,TRBV28,TRBJ2-5,TGTGCCAGCGAGAAACTGTCGTCCCAAGAGACCCAGTACTTC,CASEKLSSQETQYF
TRBD1,many,TRBV30,TRBJ1-2,TGTGCCTGGAGAACAGGGGGGTTGTATGGCTACACCTTC,CAWRTGGLYGYTF
-,many,TRBV28,TRBJ1-3,TGTGCCAGCAGTTCTGGGGCCGGAAACACCATATATTTT,CASSSGAGNTIYF
-,many,TRBV28,TRBJ1-1,TGTGCCAGCACCCCTTCAGGGTTTATGAACACTGAAGCTTTCTTT,CASTPSGFMNTEAFF
-,few,TRBV6-1,TRBJ1-1,TGTGCCAGCAGCCGGTCGAGGAACACTGAAGCTTTCTTT,CASSRSRNTEAFF
-,-,TRBV11-1,TRBJ2-3,TGTGCCAGCAGCTTTCTGTTCGGATTTAGCACAGATACGCAGTATTTT,CASSFLFGFSTDTQYF
-,few,TRBV7-8,TRBJ2-7,TGTGCCAGCAGCTTAGCAGGGGCTCCCTTCTCCTACGAGCAGTACTTC,CASSLAGAPFSYEQYF
TRBD1,few,TRBV11-1,TRBJ2-7,TGTGCCAGCAGCTCCTTCTCCACCGGGACAGGGGGTTACGAGCAGTACTTC,CASSSFSTGTGGYEQYF
TRBD2,many,TRBV6-1,TRBJ2-7,TGTGCCAGCAGTGAAGCGCTTCCGAGACTAGCGGGGGCCTACGAGCAGTACTTC,CASSEALPRLAGAYEQYF
-,many,TRBV12-3/TRBV12-4,TRBJ1-1,TGTGCCAGCAGTCGACGGGGGTACACTGAAGCTTTCTTT,CASSRRGYTEAFF
-,-,TRBV6-5,TRBJ2-2,TGTGCCAGCAGTTACGGACGGGCGAACACCGGGGAGCTGTTTTTT,CASSYGRANTGELFF
TRBD1,few,TRBV18,TRBJ1-2,TGTGCCAGCTCACCGTCGACAGGGGCGGGTGGCTACACCTTC,CASSPSTGAGGYTF
-,many,TRBV7-9,TRBJ1-1,TGTGCCAGCAGCTATTCGAGACACGGGAACACTGAAGCTTTCTTT,CASSYSRHGNTEAFF
-,few,TRBV29-1,TRBJ2-7,TGCAGCGTTGGGACCTACTCCTACGAGCAGTACTTC,CSVGTYSYEQYF
-,-,TRBV5-5,TRBJ1-3,TGTGCCAGCAGCTTGGTAACAGGGTTAGGAAACACCATATATTTT,CASSLVTGLGNTIYF
-,-,TRBV6-2/TRBV6-3,TRBJ1-1,TGTGCCAGCAGTTACTTGGCCGTCGGAGGTGAAGCTTTCTTT,CASSYLAVGGEAFF
-,many,TRBV6-2/TRBV6-3,TRBJ2-4,TGTGCCAGCACCCTGTCGCTAGGAAGCATTCAGTACTTC,CASTLSLGSIQYF
-,many,TRBV28,TRBJ1-2,TGTGCCAGCAGTTTATGGCAGGCCGATGGCTACACCTTC,CASSLWQADGYTF
-,-,TRBV28,TRBJ2-7,TGTGCCAGCAGTCCCCCCCATGGCTACGAGCAGTACTTC,CASSPPHGYEQYF
-,many,TRBV6-5,TRBJ2-7,TGTGCCAGCAGTTACGGATCGACCAGTACCTACGAGCAGTACTTC,CASSYGSTSTYEQYF
-,many,TRBV6-1,TRBJ1-1,TGTGCCAGCAGCTCTCTGGGGGGGTCGGATGAAGCTTTCTTT,CASSSLGGSDEAFF
TRBD1,-,TRBV13,TRBJ1-1,TGTGCCAGCAGCGTCGGGACAGGCTCTGAAGCTTTCTTT,CASSVGTGSEAFF
-,many,TRBV20-1,TRBJ2-5,TGCAGTGCTACGGGACACCTAGAGACCCAGTACTTC,CSATGHLETQYF
-,few,TRBV5-1,TRBJ2-6,TGCGCCAGCAGCTTGTTGGGGGCCGTCCTGACTTTC,CASSLLGAVLTF
TRBD1,many,TRBV29-1,TRBJ1-2,TGCAGCGTTGTGTCGGGACAGGATTTCTATGGCTACACCTTC,CSVVSGQDFYGYTF
-,many,TRBV3-1,TRBJ1-2,TGTGCCAGCAGCCAAGTGGTCGGGGAGAGTGGCTACACCTTC,CASSQVVGESGYTF
-,many,TRBV29-1,TRBJ2-5,TGCAGCGTCTACGGAGAGACCCAGTACTTC,CSVYGETQYF
TRBD1,few,TRBV2,TRBJ1-3,TGTGCCAGCAGTGGGACAGGTGTCTCTGGAAACACCATATATTTT,CASSGTGVSGNTIYF
TRBD1,many,TRBV6-1,TRBJ2-7,TGTGCCAGCAGTGCACAGGGGGCGGTCGACGAGCAGTACTTC,CASSAQGAVDEQYF
-,-,TRBV29-1,TRBJ2-5,TGCAGCGTTGATCCCTTGACGAGTACAGCCGAGACCCAGTACTTC,CSVDPLTSTAETQYF